These 18 T cell receptor beta chains originate from one sample sequenced in a study of spatial heterogeneity in lung cancer. TCRdb used MiXCR to reprocess the 5' RACE reads, holding one entry per CDR3 protein. Seen here are about 24,000 distinct CDR3 sequences, approximately 3% observed once, and the top ten hold 25% to 30%. Documented time point: sample taken at primary tumor resection. The sequences come from PBMCs, collected at surgery. These TCRs come from a female donor with early-stage non-small cell lung cancer.

There are many counts of this clonotype. The rearrangement joins TRBV25-1 to TRBJ2-7; D perhaps matches TRBD2 (6 bases). The CDR3 covers 15 residues. Trimming took off 5 bases at V and 1 base at J, with 15 bases between the two ends. Germline lookup yields CDR1 MGHDK and CDR2 SYGVNS. CDR3 in DNA: TGTGCCAGCAGTCCGGGGGTTCCGGGTTCCTACGAGCAGTACTTC. This codes for CASSPGVPGSYEQYF.

This clonotype was counted many times. This chain connects TRBV7-3 to TRBJ2-2; D is possibly TRBD2 (5 bases). Germline lookup yields CDR1 SGHTA and CDR2 FQGTGA. This CDR3 has 14 amino acids. The ends were cut back, 4 bases at V and 2 bases at J, with 8 bases in the middle. The CDR3 reads CASSSDFNTGELFF. CDR3 DNA: TGTGCCAGCAGCTCGGACTTTAACACCGGGGAGCTGTTTTTT.

Ten or more counts support this clonotype. The gene calls are TRBV6-1 and TRBJ2-1; 10 bases are a match to TRBD2. CDR1 and CDR2 (germline): MNHNS, SASEGT. CDR3 size: 15 residues. J lost 1 base, V lost 7 bases, and 4 bases had no gene match. The CDR3 spells CASNPAGGSYNEQFF. For the CDR3, the DNA is TGTGCCAGCAACCCAGCGGGAGGGTCCTACAATGAGCAGTTCTTC.

There are many counts of this clonotype. The chain uses TRBV5-6 and TRBJ1-2; the D is unclear. The length of the CDR3 is 14 residues. CDR1 is SGHDT and CDR2 is YYEEEE in the germline V gene. The V gene lost 3 bases and the J gene lost 2 bases, with 11 bases spanning the gap. CDR3 in amino acids: CASSSPDGNYGYTF. CDR3 bases: TGTGCCAGCAGCTCCCCAGACGGAAACTATGGCTACACCTTC.

In its sample, this clonotype was seen many times. This chain uses TRBV20-1 with TRBJ1-1; D ambiguous. Germline V lookup: CDR1 DFQATT, CDR2 SNEGSKA (reference sequence). The CDR3 is 12 amino acids. Trimming stripped 2 bases from V and 4 bases from J, with 8 bases between. CDR3 coding DNA: TGCAGTGCTAGATTGGGCGGCACTGAAGCTTTCTTT. Protein product: CSARLGGTEAFF.

In its sample, this clonotype was seen many times. The J gene is TRBJ2-1, the V gene TRBV5-1; 7 bases are a match to TRBD2. With 2 bases clipped from V and 4 bases from J, the junction kept 9 bases outside the gene matches. The CDR3 is 16 amino acids. The germline V gene encodes CDR1 SGHRS and CDR2 YFSETQ. CDR3 amino acids: CASSFVPGGSYNEQFF. The CDR3 nucleotides read TGCGCCAGCAGCTTTGTGCCGGGAGGCTCTTACAATGAGCAGTTCTTC.

The table lists this clonotype with many counts. The chain links TRBV5-1 to TRBJ1-3; TRBD1 aligns across 7 bases. V lost 4 bases, J lost 2 bases, and 3 bases stayed unmatched. This CDR3 is built from 14 residues. Germline CDR1 SGHRS, CDR2 YFSETQ. The CDR3 protein is CASSPGGTGNTIYF. The CDR3 DNA reads TGCGCCAGCAGCCCAGGGGGAACTGGAAACACCATATATTTT.

The sample holds a few counts of this clonotype. The chain is built from TRBV15 and TRBJ2-5; 10 bases fit TRBD2. The CDR3 covers 16 residues. Germline assignment: CDR1 LNHNV and CDR2 YYDKDF (reference sequence). Trimming at V came to 1 base and at J to 5 bases, leaving 7 bases not matched to a gene. DNA for the CDR3: TGTGCCACCAGCAGAGGGAGAGAAGCGGGAGGGGAGACCCAGTACTTC. The encoded protein is CATSRGREAGGETQYF. The entire variable domain, with the rest obtained from reference TRBV15 and TRBJ2-5, is as follows: DAMVIQNPRYQVTQFGKPVTLSCSQTLNHNVMYWYQQKSSQAPKLLFHYYDKDFNNEADTPDNFQSRRPNTSFCFLDIRSPGLGDTAMYLCATSRGREAGGETQYFGPGTRLLVL.

This clonotype appeared many times. The J gene is TRBJ2-1, the V gene TRBV7-3, with TRBD2 matching over 12 bases. The trim removed 0 bases at V and 7 bases at J, leaving 7 bases unmatched. The germline CDR1 and CDR2 sequences are SGHTA and FQGTGA. The CDR3 totals 17 residues. In DNA form, the CDR3 reads TGTGCCAGCAGCTTAACCACGACTAGCGGGAGTTTTAATGAGCAGTTCTTC. Translated: CASSLTTTSGSFNEQFF.

The chain couples TRBV9 to TRBJ2-5; TRBD2 might be the D (5 bases). CDR1 and CDR2 from the germline V gene are SGDLS and YYNGEE. V was clipped by 1 base and J by 1 base, with 11 bases between them. The CDR3 is 15 residues long. CDR3 DNA: TGTGCCAGCAGCGTATCGGGATTGCTCCAAGAGACCCAGTACTTC. Its protein is CASSVSGLLQETQYF.

This clonotype was seen ten or more times. The V gene is TRBV20-1, the J gene TRBJ2-7; 7 nucleotides line up with TRBD1. J gave up 4 bases and V 3 bases, and 6 bases lay outside the gene matches. This CDR3 spans 13 amino acids. Germline V gene data show CDR1 as DFQATT and CDR2 as SNEGSKA (reference sequence). CDR3 in amino acids: CSARDRLIYEQYF. The CDR3 DNA reads TGCAGTGCTAGGGACAGGTTGATTTACGAGCAGTACTTC.

In this sample, this clonotype turned up many times. The rearrangement uses TRBV5-1 and TRBJ1-2; 7 positions match TRBD1. This CDR3 is 13 amino acids long. Losses at the gene ends were 8 bases for V and 6 bases for J; bases not matched to a gene: 10. Per germline, CDR1 SGHRS and CDR2 YFSETQ. The CDR3 bases are TGCGCCAGTCATCCGGGACAGCTAGATGGCTACACCTTC. Translated, it gives CASHPGQLDGYTF. The full variable domain, completed using reference TRBV5-1 and TRBJ1-2, is KAGVTQTPRYLIKTRGQQVTLSCSPISGHRSVSWYQQTPGQGLQFLFEYFSETQRNKGNFPGRFSGRQFSNSRSEMNVSTLELGDSALYLCASHPGQLDGYTFGSGTRLTVV.

This clonotype was picked up many times. The rearrangement uses TRBV3-1 and TRBJ2-3; the D is unclear. The CDR3 consists of 12 residues. Trimming removed 3 bases at V and 6 bases at J, with 7 bases between. Germline assignment: CDR1 LGHDT and CDR2 YNNKEL (reference sequence). CDR3 bases: TGTGCCAGCAGCCAGGTTCCGGATACGCAGTATTTT. Its protein product is CASSQVPDTQYF.

This clonotype occurred many times. The chain links TRBV3-1 to TRBJ2-7, with 8 bases that match TRBD2. The ends lost 0 bases at V and 0 bases at J; junction bases unmatched: 4. This CDR3 has 16 residues. CDR1 is LGHDT, CDR2 YNNKEL, per germline (reference sequence). The CDR3 DNA reads TGTGCCAGCAGCCAAGATCTGGGACTAGGCTCCTACGAGCAGTACTTC. This codes for CASSQDLGLGSYEQYF.

This clonotype was recorded at least ten times. V gene TRBV10-3 combines with J gene TRBJ2-5, with 9 bases matching TRBD2. V gave up 4 bases and J gave up 2 bases; unmatched junction bases: 5. The CDR3 has 15 amino acids. From germline, CDR1 is ENHRY and CDR2 SYGVKD. Here the CDR3 reads CAISGPTSGQETQYF. CDR3 in DNA: TGTGCCATCAGTGGTCCCACTAGCGGGCAAGAGACCCAGTACTTC.

The table lists this clonotype with many counts. V gene TRBV6-1 combines with J gene TRBJ2-3; a weak D match, TRBD2 (5 bases). The V and J ends lost 3 bases and 6 bases respectively, with 13 bases between them. CDR3 length: 14 amino acids. Germline CDR1 MNHNS, CDR2 SASEGT. This CDR3 reads CASSDHLQRDTQYF. The DNA for the CDR3 is TGTGCCAGCAGTGACCACCTACAGCGGGATACGCAGTATTTT.

The table lists this clonotype with many counts. J is TRBJ2-7 and V is TRBV20-1; D not resolved. This CDR3 spans 15 amino acids. Trimming left V 2 bases short and J 0 bases short, with 14 bases between. Germline V CDR1 and CDR2: DFQATT, SNEGSKA (reference sequence). As DNA, the CDR3 is TGCAGTGCTAGATCCGTAGCACCAAGCTCCTACGAGCAGTACTTC. Translating gives CSARSVAPSSYEQYF.

As to this clonotype: With a much larger clone just one base away, this may be a read error. The DNA of the CDR3 is TGCAGTGCTAGAGATATCAGGAGGCTCACAGATACGCAGTATTTT. Residues: CSARDIRRLTDTQYF. The chain has TRBV20-1 and TRBJ2-3, with D possibly matching TRBD2 (5 bases). The CDR3 runs to 15 residues. Germline V CDR1 and CDR2: DFQATT, SNEGSKA (reference sequence). Trimming removed 0 bases at V and 2 bases at J, with 12 bases between.